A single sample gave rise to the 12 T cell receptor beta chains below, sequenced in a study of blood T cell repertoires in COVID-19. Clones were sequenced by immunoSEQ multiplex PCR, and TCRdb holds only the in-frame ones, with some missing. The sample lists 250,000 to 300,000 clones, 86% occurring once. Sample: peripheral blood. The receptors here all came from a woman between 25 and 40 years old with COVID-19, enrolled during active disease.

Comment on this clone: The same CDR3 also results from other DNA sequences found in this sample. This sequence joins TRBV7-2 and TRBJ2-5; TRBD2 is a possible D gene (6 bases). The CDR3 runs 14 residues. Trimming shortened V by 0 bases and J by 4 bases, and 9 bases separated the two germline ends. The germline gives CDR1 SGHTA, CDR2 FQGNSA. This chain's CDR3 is CASSLAGGGETQYF. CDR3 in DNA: TGTGCCAGCAGCTTAGCGGGGGGAGGAGAGACCCAGTACTTC.

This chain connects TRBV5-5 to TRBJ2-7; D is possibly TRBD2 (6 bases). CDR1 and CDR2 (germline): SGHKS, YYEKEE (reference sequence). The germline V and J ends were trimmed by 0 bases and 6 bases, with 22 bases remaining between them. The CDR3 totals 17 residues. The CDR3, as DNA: TGTGCCAGCAGCTTGGCAATGTATCGACGGGAGTACGGCGAGCAGTACTTC. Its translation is CASSLAMYRREYGEQYF.

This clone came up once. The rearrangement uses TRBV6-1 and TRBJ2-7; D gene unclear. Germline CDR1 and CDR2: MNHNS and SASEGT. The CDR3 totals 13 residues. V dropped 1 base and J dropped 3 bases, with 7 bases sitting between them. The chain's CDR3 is CASSEGPSYEQYF. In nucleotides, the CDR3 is TGTGCCAGCAGTGAAGGGCCTAGCTACGAGCAGTACTTC.

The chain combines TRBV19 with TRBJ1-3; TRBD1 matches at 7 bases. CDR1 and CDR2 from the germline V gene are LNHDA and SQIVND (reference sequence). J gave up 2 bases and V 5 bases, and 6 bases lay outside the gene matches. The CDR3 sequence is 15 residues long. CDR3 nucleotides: TGTGCCAGTAGTGTCCGACAGGGCCCTGGAAACACCATATATTTT. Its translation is CASSVRQGPGNTIYF.

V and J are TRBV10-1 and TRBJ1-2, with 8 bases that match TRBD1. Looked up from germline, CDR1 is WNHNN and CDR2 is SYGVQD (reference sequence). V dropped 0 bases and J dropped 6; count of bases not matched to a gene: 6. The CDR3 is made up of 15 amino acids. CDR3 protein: CASSESMGQDNGYTF. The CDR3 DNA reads TGCGCCAGCAGTGAGTCAATGGGACAGGATAATGGCTACACCTTC.

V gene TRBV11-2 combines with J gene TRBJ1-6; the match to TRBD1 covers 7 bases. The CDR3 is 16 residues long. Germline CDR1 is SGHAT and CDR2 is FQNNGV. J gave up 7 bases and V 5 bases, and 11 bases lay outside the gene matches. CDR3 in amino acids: CASSTETGFLNSPLHF. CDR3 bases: TGTGCCAGCAGCACCGAGACAGGGTTTCTAAATTCACCCCTCCACTTT.

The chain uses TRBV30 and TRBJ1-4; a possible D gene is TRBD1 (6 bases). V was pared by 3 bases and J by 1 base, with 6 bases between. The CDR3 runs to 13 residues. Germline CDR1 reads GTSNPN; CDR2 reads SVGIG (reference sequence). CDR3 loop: CAWSRGTNEKLFF. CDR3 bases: TGTGCCTGGAGCAGGGGAACTAATGAAAAACTGTTTTTT.

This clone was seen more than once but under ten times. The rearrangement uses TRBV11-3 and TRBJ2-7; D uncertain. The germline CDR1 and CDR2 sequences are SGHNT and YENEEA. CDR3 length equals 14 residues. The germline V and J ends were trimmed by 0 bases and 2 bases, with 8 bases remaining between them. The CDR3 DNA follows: TGTGCCAGCAGCTTAGATCGCCAGACCTACGAGCAGTACTTC. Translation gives CASSLDRQTYEQYF.

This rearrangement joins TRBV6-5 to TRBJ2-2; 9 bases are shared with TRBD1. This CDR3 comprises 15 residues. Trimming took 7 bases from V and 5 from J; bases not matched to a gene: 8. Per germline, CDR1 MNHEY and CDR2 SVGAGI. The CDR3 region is CASTDRGIGTGELFF. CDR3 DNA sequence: TGTGCCAGCACCGACAGGGGGATAGGAACCGGGGAGCTGTTTTTT.

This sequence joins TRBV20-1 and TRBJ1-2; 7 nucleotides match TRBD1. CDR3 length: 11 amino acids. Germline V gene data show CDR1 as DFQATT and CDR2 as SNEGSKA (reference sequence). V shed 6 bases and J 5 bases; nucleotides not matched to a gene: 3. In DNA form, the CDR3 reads TGCAGTGCAGCAGGGGGGTATGGCTACACCTTC. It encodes CSAAGGYGYTF.

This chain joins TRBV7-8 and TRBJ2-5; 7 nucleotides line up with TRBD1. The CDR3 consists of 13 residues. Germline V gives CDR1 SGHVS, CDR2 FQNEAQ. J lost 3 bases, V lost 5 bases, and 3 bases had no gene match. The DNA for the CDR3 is TGTGCCAGCAGCGCCGGGACAGAAGAGACCCAGTACTTC. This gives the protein CASSAGTEETQYF.

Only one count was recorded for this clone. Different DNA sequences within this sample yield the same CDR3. The CDR3 loop reads CASSLGQGQPQHF. As DNA, the CDR3 is TGCGCCAGCAGCTTGGGGCAGGGTCAGCCCCAGCATTTT. J is TRBJ1-5 and V is TRBV5-1, with TRBD1 as a possible D gene (5 bases). Germline V gene sequence: CDR1 SGHRS, CDR2 YFSETQ. Trimming took off 0 bases at V and 6 bases at J, with 7 bases between the two ends. The CDR3 consists of 13 residues.